This is a list of T cell receptor beta chains from one sample in a study of shared clonotypes between healthy human individuals. The method was immunoSEQ multiplex PCR; TCRdb's version includes in-frame clones alone and lacks a portion of them. Of about 2.4 million clones listed, 93% are singletons. The sample consisted of naive CD4+ T cells from PBMCs. These receptors were collected from a man aged 18 to 35 in good health. Some clones in this sample may be carry-over from other donors' samples. Each CDR3 is given with its conserved first and last residue. The D gene is left open where the match is weak. Clone size, where shown, is once, few, many, or a class for clones that have expanded.

J gene,D gene,clone size,V gene,CDR3 DNA,CDR3 protein
TRBJ2-5,NA,NA,TRBV5-4,TGTGCCAGCAGCACTTCGACAGGCTGGAGTCAAGAGACCCAGTACTTC,CASSTSTGWSQETQYF
TRBJ2-2,TRBD2,NA,TRBV7-6,TGTGCCAGCAGCTTAGCGCTAGCGGGACTTGCCGGGGAGCTGTTTTTT,CASSLALAGLAGELFF
TRBJ2-1,NA,NA,TRBV10-1,TGCGCCAGCAGTGATTTCGGACGGGGGAATGAGCAGTTCTTC,CASSDFGRGNEQFF
TRBJ1-2,TRBD1,NA,TRBV18,TGTGCCAGCTCACTCGGGACAGGAGGCGCCGATCCTAACTATGGCTACACCTTC,CASSLGTGGADPNYGYTF
TRBJ2-7,TRBD1,NA,TRBV5-6,TGTGCCAGCAGCCCGATACGGGACAGGGGGAACCACGAGCAGTACTTC,CASSPIRDRGNHEQYF
TRBJ2-3,NA,NA,TRBV5-8,TGTGCCAGCAGCTTGTCTAGCCTAGCGACTAGCACAGATACGCAGTATTTT,CASSLSSLATSTDTQYF
TRBJ1-1,NA,NA,TRBV14,TGTGCCAGCAGCCAAGAAGGTCGCAGGGAAGAGAAGAACACTGAAGCTTTCTTT,CASSQEGRREEKNTEAFF
TRBJ1-5,NA,NA,TRBV19,TGTGCCAGTAGTATTAGGTCTCAGCCCCAGCATTTT,CASSIRSQPQHF
TRBJ1-2,NA,NA,TRBV6-1,TGTGCCAGCAGTGAAAGGGACTATGGCTACACCTTC,CASSERDYGYTF
TRBJ1-2,NA,NA,TRBV6-4,TGTGCCAGCAGTGACTCTGGGGGGGCCTCATCGGCTTTACTCTTC,CASSDSGGASSALLF
TRBJ2-7,NA,NA,TRBV15,TGTGCCACCAGCAGAGGAGGGGCAGGCCCCTACGAGCAGTACTTC,CATSRGGAGPYEQYF
TRBJ1-2,NA,NA,TRBV5-1,TGCGCCAGCGGAGACTTACTTCGGGGCTATGGCTACACCTTC,CASGDLLRGYGYTF
TRBJ2-1,NA,NA,TRBV7-9,TGTGCCAGCAGCTTATCAGGTTTTTACAATGAGCAGTTCTTC,CASSLSGFYNEQFF
TRBJ2-3,NA,NA,TRBV5-1,TGCGCCAGCAGCGGGGGCGGAGTGGGTCCAGATACGCAGTATTTT,CASSGGGVGPDTQYF
TRBJ2-7,NA,NA,TRBV4-1,TGCGCCAGCAGCCAAGATAGAGACTACGAGCAGTACTTC,CASSQDRDYEQYF
TRBJ2-5,TRBD2,NA,TRBV30,TGTGCCTGGAGTGTAACTAGCGGGAGGTGGGAGACCCAGTACTTC,CAWSVTSGRWETQYF
TRBJ1-1,NA,NA,TRBV2,TGTGCCAGCAGTATGACGAACACTGAAGCTTTCTTT,CASSMTNTEAFF
TRBJ1-1,NA,NA,TRBV11-2,TGTGCCAGCAGCTGGGATTCGATGAACACTGAAGCTTTCTTT,CASSWDSMNTEAFF
TRBJ2-1,NA,NA,TRBV7-2,TGTGCCAGCAGCCCTAGCTCCAGTTACAATGAGCAGTTCTTC,CASSPSSSYNEQFF
TRBJ2-7,NA,once,TRBV5-4,TGTGCCAGCAGCTTGCCTCCACAGGACGGCTACGAGCAGTACTTC,CASSLPPQDGYEQYF
TRBJ2-2,NA,NA,TRBV19,TGTGCCAGTATGAGGGACCCGGCGAACACCGGGGAGCTGTTTTTT,CASMRDPANTGELFF
TRBJ2-1,NA,NA,TRBV7-3,TGTGCCAGCAGCCTGGGATTTGATGAGCAGTTCTTC,CASSLGFDEQFF
TRBJ1-2,NA,NA,TRBV30,TGTGCCTGGACTCGGGACCCGGCGGGGGGCTACACCTTC,CAWTRDPAGGYTF
TRBJ1-4,NA,NA,TRBV5-1,TGCGCCAGCAGCTTGGAACAAGGGGGTAATGAAAAACTGTTTTTT,CASSLEQGGNEKLFF
TRBJ1-1,TRBD1,NA,TRBV5-4,TGTGCCAGCAGCTTTTCAGGGGGAGCGAGCACTGAAGCTTTCTTT,CASSFSGGASTEAFF
TRBJ2-7,NA,NA,TRBV5-4,TGTGCCAGCAGCTTGCAACGGGCGGCGGCCTACGAGCAGTACTTC,CASSLQRAAAYEQYF
TRBJ1-1,NA,few,TRBV30,TGTGCCTGGTCCCCCGGGATTTACACTGAAGCTTTCTTT,CAWSPGIYTEAFF
TRBJ1-3,NA,NA,TRBV5-1,TGCGCCAGCAGATCAATGGGGGCTGGAAACACCATATATTTT,CASRSMGAGNTIYF
TRBJ2-1,NA,NA,TRBV6-6,TGTGCCAGCAGTTACAGGAGCTCCTACAATGAGCAGTTCTTC,CASSYRSSYNEQFF
TRBJ1-2,NA,NA,TRBV20-1,TGCAGTGCTAGAGAGACATATGGCTACACCTTC,CSARETYGYTF
TRBJ2-2,TRBD2,NA,TRBV19,TGTGCCAGTACTCTAGCGGGAGTCGCCGGGGAGCTGTTTTTT,CASTLAGVAGELFF
TRBJ2-1,TRBD2,once,TRBV28,TGTGCCAGCAACTCGGCTGGCCTAGCGGGAGGCAGTGAGCAGTTCTTC,CASNSAGLAGGSEQFF
TRBJ1-1,NA,NA,TRBV29-1,TGCAGCGTTCAACCCCCTCAGGGAGGGAACACTGAAGCTTTCTTT,CSVQPPQGGNTEAFF
TRBJ2-7,TRBD2,few,TRBV19,TGTGCCAATCCCGGGACTAGACCGTACGAGCAGTACTTC,CANPGTRPYEQYF
TRBJ1-1,NA,NA,TRBV6-1,TGTGCCAGCAGTGAACAACACTCCTGGAACACTGAAGCTTTCTTT,CASSEQHSWNTEAFF
TRBJ1-2,TRBD1,once,TRBV7-2,TGTGCCAGCAGCGTACAGGGGGCGCAATACCATGGCTACACCTTC,CASSVQGAQYHGYTF
TRBJ1-5,NA,NA,TRBV4-1,TGCGCCAGCAGCCGCGGGACGGCCTCCATGCCCCAGCATTTT,CASSRGTASMPQHF
TRBJ2-3,TRBD2,NA,TRBV9,TGTGCCAGCAGCCGCACCATGACTAGCGGGGGGGCAGATACGCAGTATTTT,CASSRTMTSGGADTQYF
TRBJ1-2,NA,NA,TRBV9,TGTGCCAGCAGCGCCGCCCCCGGACGAGGGGGATCGTATGGCTACACCTTC,CASSAAPGRGGSYGYTF
TRBJ1-3,NA,NA,TRBV5-1,TGCGCCAGCAGCTTGGTTCCGGGTCTTGGAAACACCATATATTTT,CASSLVPGLGNTIYF
TRBJ1-1,TRBD1,NA,TRBV20-1,TGCAGTGCCAGGGGGCCATATGAAGCTTTCTTT,CSARGPYEAFF
TRBJ2-7,TRBD2,NA,TRBV7-9,TGTGCCAGCAGCTTACTGGGACTAGCGGGCTACGAGCAGTACTTC,CASSLLGLAGYEQYF
TRBJ2-2,NA,once,TRBV11-2,TGTGCCAGCAGTATTATTGGGGCCGGGGAGCTGTTTTTT,CASSIIGAGELFF
TRBJ2-7,NA,NA,TRBV29-1,TGCAGCGCCGGGACAACACAGACCTACGAGCAGTACTTC,CSAGTTQTYEQYF
TRBJ2-7,TRBD2,NA,TRBV5-5,TGTGCCAGCAGCCCGACTAGCGGGAGGGAGCAGTACTTC,CASSPTSGREQYF
TRBJ1-3,NA,NA,TRBV30,TGTGCCTGGGGAACGGGCCCTGGAAACACCATATATTTT,CAWGTGPGNTIYF
TRBJ2-7,NA,NA,TRBV23-1,TGCGCCAGCAGTCAAACCCGCGGGCAGTACTTC,CASSQTRGQYF
TRBJ2-2,TRBD2,NA,TRBV7-2,TGTGCCAGCAGCTTAGAAGCGGGGGCGAACACCGGGGAGCTGTTTTTT,CASSLEAGANTGELFF
TRBJ1-5,NA,NA,TRBV19,TGTGCCAGTAGTATAACAGGGCCGAGCAATCAGCCCCAGCATTTT,CASSITGPSNQPQHF